The rows below give T cell receptor beta chains drawn from one sample of a study of T cell changes during pregnancy in multiple sclerosis. Generated by immunoSEQ multiplex PCR, the TCRdb table keeps only in-frame clones and is missing some. The data contain about 110,000 clones, roughly 90% of them seen just once; the ten biggest clones take up around 1.5%. The sample here was peripheral blood, taken after pregnancy. The source of these receptors is a female donor with multiple sclerosis, enrolled in a pregnancy study. The CDR3 runs from the conserved cysteine through the conserved F or W. A D gene is named only where the DNA matches it firmly. Not every row has a clone size; where given, it reads once, few, many or a size class.

v_call	j_call	d_call	clone_size	cdr3_aa	cdr3_nt
TRBV15	TRBJ1-1	-	-	CATSRRGTEAFF	TGTGCCACCAGCAGGAGAGGGACTGAAGCTTTCTTT
TRBV30	TRBJ1-6	-	once	CAWSPPPGYNSPLHF	TGTGCCTGGAGTCCTCCCCCGGGCTATAATTCACCCCTCCACTTT
TRBV6-1	TRBJ2-7	-	once	CASIRSRSYEQYF	TGTGCCAGCATCAGGTCGCGCTCCTACGAGCAGTACTTC
TRBV9	TRBJ2-2	-	-	CASSPGVVTGELFF	TGTGCCAGCAGTCCGGGGGTCGTAACCGGGGAGCTGTTTTTT
TRBV5-1	TRBJ2-5	-	-	CASSLAITEQETQYF	TGCGCCAGCAGCTTGGCTATAACAGAGCAAGAGACCCAGTACTTC
TRBV30	TRBJ2-3	-	once	CAWIDSGTDTQYF	TGTGCCTGGATTGACAGCGGCACAGATACGCAGTATTTT
TRBV18	TRBJ2-7	-	once	CASSQTGYEQYF	TGTGCCAGCTCTCAGACAGGTTACGAGCAGTACTTC
TRBV6-1	TRBJ2-5	TRBD2	-	CASSGRGGGPQETQYF	TGTGCCAGCAGTGGGCGGGGGGGTGGCCCCCAAGAGACCCAGTACTTC
TRBV6-1	TRBJ1-4	-	-	CASAGTPEEKLFF	TGTGCCAGCGCCGGGACTCCAGAGGAAAAACTGTTTTTT
TRBV7-9	TRBJ2-5	TRBD1	-	CASSSPWDRERETQYF	TGTGCCAGCAGCTCACCCTGGGACAGGGAGAGGGAGACCCAGTACTTC
TRBV5-4	TRBJ2-1	-	-	CASSVQLGMNEQFF	TGTGCCAGCAGCGTTCAACTAGGAATGAATGAGCAGTTCTTC
TRBV19	TRBJ1-6	TRBD1	-	CASSRGQGNSPLHF	TGTGCCAGTAGTAGAGGACAGGGAAATTCACCCCTCCACTTT
TRBV25-1	TRBJ2-6	-	-	CASSGVGSSSGANVLTF	TGTGCCAGCAGCGGCGTAGGGAGTTCCTCTGGGGCCAACGTCCTGACTTTC
TRBV6-1	TRBJ2-7	TRBD1	-	CASSEGQGVTYEQYF	TGTGCCAGCAGTGAAGGACAGGGGGTGACCTACGAGCAGTACTTC
TRBV29-1	TRBJ2-4	TRBD1	once	CSGGTGGTKNIQYF	TGCAGCGGCGGGACAGGGGGGACCAAAAACATTCAGTACTTC
TRBV21-1	TRBJ1-4	-	-	CASSKSRTGGEDNEKLFF	TGTGCCAGCAGCAAAAGTAGGACAGGGGGCGAGGATAATGAAAAACTGTTTTTT
TRBV7-7	TRBJ1-2	TRBD1	-	CASSSSTGSKDYGYTF	TGTGCCAGCAGCTCCTCGACAGGGAGTAAGGACTATGGCTACACCTTC
TRBV29-1	TRBJ2-7	-	-	CSPRTGSYEQYF	TGCAGCCCCCGAACAGGATCCTACGAGCAGTACTTC
TRBV5-4	TRBJ2-7	TRBD2	-	CASSRGGGPYEQYF	TGTGCCAGCAGCCGGGGCGGGGGACCCTACGAGCAGTACTTC
TRBV18	TRBJ2-5	TRBD2	-	CASSPSLAGGKETQYF	TGTGCCAGCTCACCAAGCTTAGCGGGGGGCAAAGAGACCCAGTACTTC
TRBV2	TRBJ1-5	-	-	CASRLDTHSNQPQHF	TGTGCCAGCAGACTTGACACCCATAGCAATCAGCCCCAGCATTTT
TRBV9	TRBJ2-5	TRBD2	-	CASSVGASGGMGETQYF	TGTGCCAGCAGCGTAGGAGCCTCGGGGGGAATGGGAGAGACCCAGTACTTC
TRBV19	TRBJ1-1	TRBD1	-	CASSIAGTGPTEAFF	TGTGCCAGTAGTATAGCCGGGACAGGGCCCACTGAAGCTTTCTTT
TRBV9	TRBJ2-1	TRBD2	-	CASSVGVAGGPNEQFF	TGTGCCAGCAGCGTAGGGGTAGCGGGAGGGCCAAATGAGCAGTTCTTC
TRBV6-5	TRBJ1-5	-	-	CASSYSKGLNQPQHF	TGTGCCAGCAGTTACTCGAAAGGACTGAATCAGCCCCAGCATTTT
TRBV10-3	TRBJ1-5	TRBD1	-	CAISDKTGDQPQHF	TGTGCCATCAGTGATAAGACAGGGGATCAGCCCCAGCATTTT
TRBV7-2	TRBJ2-1	-	-	CASTPGGKGGISEQFF	TGTGCCAGCACCCCCGGAGGGAAGGGCGGGATTTCTGAGCAGTTCTTC